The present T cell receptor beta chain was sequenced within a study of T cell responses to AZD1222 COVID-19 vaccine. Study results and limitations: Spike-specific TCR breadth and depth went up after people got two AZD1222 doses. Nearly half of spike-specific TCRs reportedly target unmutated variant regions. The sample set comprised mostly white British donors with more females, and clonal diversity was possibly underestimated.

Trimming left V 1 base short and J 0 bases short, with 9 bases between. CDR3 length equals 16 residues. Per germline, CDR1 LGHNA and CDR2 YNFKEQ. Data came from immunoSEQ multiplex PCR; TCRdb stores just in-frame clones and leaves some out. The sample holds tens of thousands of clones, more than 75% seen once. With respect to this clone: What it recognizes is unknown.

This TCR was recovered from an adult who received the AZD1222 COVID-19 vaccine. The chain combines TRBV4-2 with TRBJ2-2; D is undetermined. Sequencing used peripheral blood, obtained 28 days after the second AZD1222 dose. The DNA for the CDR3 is TGTGCCAGCAGCCAAGTGGTTCCTTCGAACACCGGGGAGCTGTTTTTT. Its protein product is CASSQVVPSNTGELFF.